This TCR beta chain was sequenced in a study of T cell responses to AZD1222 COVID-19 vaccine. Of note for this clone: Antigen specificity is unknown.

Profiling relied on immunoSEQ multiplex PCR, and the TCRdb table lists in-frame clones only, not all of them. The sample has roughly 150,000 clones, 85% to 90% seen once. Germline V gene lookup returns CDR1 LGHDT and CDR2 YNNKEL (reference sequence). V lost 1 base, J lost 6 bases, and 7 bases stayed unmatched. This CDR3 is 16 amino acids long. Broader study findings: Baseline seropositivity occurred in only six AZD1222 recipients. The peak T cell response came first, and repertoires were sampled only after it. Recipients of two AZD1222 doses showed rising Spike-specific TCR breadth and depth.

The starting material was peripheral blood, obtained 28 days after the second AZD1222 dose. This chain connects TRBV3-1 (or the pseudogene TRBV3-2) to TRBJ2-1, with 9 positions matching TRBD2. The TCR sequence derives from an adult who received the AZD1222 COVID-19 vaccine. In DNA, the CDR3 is TGTGCCAGCAGCCAAGCCGGGACTAGCAACGGCAATGAGCAGTTCTTC. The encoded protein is CASSQAGTSNGNEQFF.